Described below is a single T cell receptor beta chain sequence and its context. What it binds is not known. These data belong to a study of beta chain features in type 1 diabetes. Regarding the study as a whole: Reduced insertions and increased deletions marked VDJ junctions in type 1 diabetes patients. The naive, central memory and Treg TCRB repertoires showed an apparent similarity that was greater among patients than among healthy donors. Shortening that was moderate but significant affected the TCRB CDR3s of Type 1 diabetes patients in all four CD4+ subsets. High TCR expression in some cells could lead to their over-representation in cDNA sequencing.

As every portion of the isolated RNA was reverse transcribed, the sequencing read expressed TCRB transcripts. Method: immunoSEQ multiplex PCR; TCRdb's copy keeps in-frame clones and lacks some. Here the sample spans 100,000 to 150,000 clones, approximately 10% being singletons. Post-sort purity exceeded 95% for all sorted populations. The CDR3 is 13 residues long. Trimming removed 1 base from V and 10 bases from J, with 11 bases in between. The germline CDR1 and CDR2 sequences are SGHDN and FVKESK. V usage is TRBV14 and J usage is TRBJ2-1, with TRBD2 as a possible D gene (5 bases). This TCR was recovered from a man in his thirties or forties with type 1 diabetes. The sequenced sample was central memory CD4+ T cells from blood. The CDR3 protein is CASSQGHEREQFF. CDR3 coding DNA: TGTGCCAGCAGCCAAGGCCATGAGCGGGAGCAGTTCTTC.